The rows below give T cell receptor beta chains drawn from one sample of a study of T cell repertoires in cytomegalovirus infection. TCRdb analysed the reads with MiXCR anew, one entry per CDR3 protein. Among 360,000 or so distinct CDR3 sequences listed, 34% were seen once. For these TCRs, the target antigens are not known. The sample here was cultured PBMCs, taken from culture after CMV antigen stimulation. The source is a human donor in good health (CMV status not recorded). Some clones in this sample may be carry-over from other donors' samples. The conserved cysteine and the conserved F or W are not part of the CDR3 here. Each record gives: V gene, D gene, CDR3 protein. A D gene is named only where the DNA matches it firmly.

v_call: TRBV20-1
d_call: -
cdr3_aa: SARDTGTRITDTQY

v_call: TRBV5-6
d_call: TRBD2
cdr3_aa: ASYKREGGPDTQY

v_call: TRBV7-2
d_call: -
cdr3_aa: ASSSTGMSNQPQH

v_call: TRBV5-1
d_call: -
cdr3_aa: ASSLGGEQGETQY

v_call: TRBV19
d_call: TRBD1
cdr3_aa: ASSIGGQGRAF

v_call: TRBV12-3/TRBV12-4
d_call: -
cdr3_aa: ASSSPGGGGNQPQH

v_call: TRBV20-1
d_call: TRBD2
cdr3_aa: SARVPTSGTDTQY

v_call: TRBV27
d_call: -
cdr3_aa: ASSQDLTSYNEQF

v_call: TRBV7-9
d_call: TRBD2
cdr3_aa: ASRPTSGSRETQY

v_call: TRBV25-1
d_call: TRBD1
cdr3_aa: ASSPHAGTGGAGANVLT